Presented here are 25 T cell receptor beta chains from one specimen sequenced in a study of T cell changes during pregnancy in multiple sclerosis. Assay used: immunoSEQ multiplex PCR; TCRdb lists only in-frame clones, some missing. The sample records 70,000 to 85,000 clones, approximately 90% being singletons. The sample was peripheral blood, taken before pregnancy. The receptors were sampled from a female donor with multiple sclerosis, enrolled in a pregnancy study.

The rearrangement joins TRBV5-5 to TRBJ2-2; 8 positions agree with TRBD1. The CDR3 extends over 16 amino acids. CDR1 and CDR2 (germline): SGHKS, YYEKEE (reference sequence). J lost 6 bases, V lost 4 bases, and 11 bases had no gene match. For the CDR3, the DNA is TGTGCCAGCAGCCAAAGACAGGGGAATTTGGCCGGGGAGCTGTTTTTT. Protein product: CASSQRQGNLAGELFF.

This clone was detected once. The chain is built from TRBV4-1 and TRBJ2-3; 8 bases agree with TRBD2. Losses at the gene ends were 0 bases for V and 2 bases for J; bases not matched to a gene: 7. Germline V gives CDR1 MGHRA, CDR2 YSYEKL. The CDR3 consists of 17 residues. CDR3 sequence reads: CASSQELGGADTDTQYF. For the CDR3, the DNA is TGCGCCAGCAGCCAAGAACTCGGGGGGGCTGACACAGATACGCAGTATTTT.

The V and J genes are TRBV7-9 and TRBJ1-5, with D possibly being TRBD1 (6 bases). The V and J ends lost 5 bases and 3 bases respectively, with 14 bases between them. This CDR3 has 15 amino acids. CDR1 SEHNR and CDR2 FQNEAQ come from the germline V gene (reference sequence). As DNA, the CDR3 is TGTGCCAGCAGCCCGGGGGGCAGGGACAATCAGCCCCAGCATTTT. Translation gives CASSPGGRDNQPQHF.

The chain couples TRBV27 to TRBJ1-1, with TRBD1 identical over 7 bases. J was trimmed by 1 base and V by 3 bases; bases with no gene match: 5. Looked up from germline, CDR1 is MNHEY and CDR2 is SMNVEV (reference sequence). The CDR3 is 15 amino acids. The CDR3 nucleotides read TGTGCCAGCAGTTTGATAGGGGGCCGGAACACTGAAGCTTTCTTT. Its protein is CASSLIGGRNTEAFF.

This chain uses TRBV7-9 with TRBJ2-1; D might be TRBD2 (7 bases). Germline CDR1 SEHNR, CDR2 FQNEAQ (reference sequence). V lost 5 bases, J lost 0 bases, and 11 bases lay in between. The CDR3 sequence is 15 residues long. The CDR3 nucleotides are TGTGCCAGCAGCGACGGGGGGCGCTCCTACAATGAGCAGTTCTTC. This translates into CASSDGGRSYNEQFF.

The gene calls are TRBV9 and TRBJ2-1, with TRBD2 matching 11 bases. Losses at the gene ends were 4 bases for V and 5 bases for J; bases not matched to a gene: 5. The CDR3 has 15 amino acids. Germline V gene sequence: CDR1 SGDLS, CDR2 YYNGEE. This CDR3 reads CASSPLAGAHNEQFF. The CDR3 DNA reads as TGTGCCAGCAGCCCACTAGCGGGGGCCCACAATGAGCAGTTCTTC. The complete variable domain, with remaining parts taken from reference TRBV9 and TRBJ2-1, reads DSGVTQTPKHLITATGQRVTLRCSPRSGDLSVYWYQQSLDQGLQFLIQYYNGEERAKGNILERFSAQQFPDLHSELNLSSLELGDSALYFCASSPLAGAHNEQFFGPGTRLTVL.

V and J are TRBV13 and TRBJ2-5; D is possibly TRBD1 (5 bases). Germline assignment: CDR1 PRHDT and CDR2 FYEKMQ (reference sequence). The CDR3 contains 15 residues. V lost 0 bases to trimming and J lost 5 bases, with 13 bases between them. Written as DNA, the CDR3 is TGTGCCAGCAGCTTAGGGACAGCATTAACGGAGACCCAGTACTTC. Translating it yields CASSLGTALTETQYF.

This clone was seen only once. The chain couples TRBV6-4 to TRBJ2-3; tentative D call: TRBD1 (6 bases). The CDR3 runs to 13 residues. Germline V gene lookup returns CDR1 MRHNA and CDR2 SNTAGT. Trimming pared 5 bases from V and 3 bases from J, leaving 9 bases between. The CDR3 sequence: CASSNRATDTQYF. The CDR3 DNA reads TGTGCCAGCAGTAACAGGGCGACAGATACGCAGTATTTT.

V and J are TRBV10-3 and TRBJ2-2, with TRBD1 identical over 8 bases. Germline V CDR1 and CDR2: ENHRY, SYGVKD. This CDR3 is built from 13 residues. J was trimmed by 6 bases and V by 9 bases; bases with no gene match: 6. In DNA form, the CDR3 reads TGTGCCATGGGACAGGCAACGTCCGGGGAGCTGTTTTTT. Its protein is CAMGQATSGELFF.

The chain joins TRBV7-9 to TRBJ1-5; 12 bases are a match to TRBD1. Germline CDR1 is SEHNR and CDR2 is FQNEAQ (reference sequence). V gave up 6 bases and J gave up 2 bases; unmatched junction bases: 5. CDR3 length equals 16 residues. The chain's CDR3 is CASSGTGGRGNQPQHF. In nucleotides, the CDR3 is TGTGCCAGCAGTGGGACAGGGGGCCGTGGCAATCAGCCCCAGCATTTT. Using reference TRBV7-9 and TRBJ1-5 for the parts outside the CDR3, the full variable domain is DTGVSQNPRHKITKRGQNVTFRCDPISEHNRLYWYRQTLGQGPEFLTYFQNEAQLEKSRLLSDRFSAERPKGSFSTLEIQRTEQGDSAMYLCASSGTGGRGNQPQHFGDGTRLSIL.

The V and J genes are TRBV27 and TRBJ2-3, with 15 nucleotides matching TRBD2. The V gene's germline CDR1 is MNHEY and CDR2 SMNVEV (reference sequence). The CDR3 runs 19 residues. Trimming removed 1 base from V and 2 bases from J; junction bases left unmatched: 7. The CDR3 DNA is TGTGCCAGCAGTTTATGGACTAGCGGGGGGGGGACGGACACAGATACGCAGTATTTT. This gives the protein CASSLWTSGGGTDTDTQYF.

The rearrangement joins TRBV18 to TRBJ2-2; 10 nucleotides align to TRBD2. CDR1 and CDR2 from the germline V gene are KGHSH and LQKENI. The junction had 10 bases not matched to a gene; V was cut back by 6 bases and J by 6 bases. This CDR3 is built from 16 residues. CDR3 amino acids: CASSPSGLAVSGELFF. The CDR3, as DNA: TGTGCCAGCTCCCCTTCCGGACTAGCGGTTTCCGGGGAGCTGTTTTTT.

The genes are TRBV27 and TRBJ1-2; 10 bases are shared with TRBD1. Germline assignment: CDR1 MNHEY and CDR2 SMNVEV (reference sequence). V trimming: 3 bases; J trimming: 1 base; junction bases outside the gene matches: 2. This CDR3 has 15 amino acids. The CDR3 bases are TGTGCCAGCAGTTTCCGGACAGGGGGTAACTATGGCTACACCTTC. The encoded protein is CASSFRTGGNYGYTF.

The chain couples TRBV2 to TRBJ2-3; 9 bases match TRBD2. Germline values: CDR1 SNHLY, CDR2 FYNNEI. The CDR3 length is 13 residues. With V trimmed by 8 bases and J by 4 bases, 4 bases remained unmatched. CDR3 DNA sequence: TGTGCCAGCGAACAGCGGGGGGCAGATACGCAGTATTTT. Translation gives CASEQRGADTQYF.

Here the CDR3 DNA reads TGTGCCAGCAGTGTCCTCACAGATACGCAGTATTTT. Protein product: CASSVLTDTQYF. The V gene is TRBV6-1, the J gene TRBJ2-3; D call uncertain. The CDR3 sequence is 12 residues long. Germline-derived CDR1 and CDR2 are MNHNS and SASEGT. V was cut by 4 bases and J by 2 bases, with 4 bases left in between.

This clone has just one count. The V call is TRBV2, the J call TRBJ2-1, with D possibly TRBD1 on 5 matching bases. V lost 3 bases and J lost 5, with 11 bases in between. This CDR3 spans 14 amino acids. Per germline, CDR1 SNHLY and CDR2 FYNNEI. This CDR3 reads CASSDRGIDNEQFF. The CDR3 nucleotides read TGTGCCAGCAGTGATAGGGGTATCGACAATGAGCAGTTCTTC.

The chain employs TRBV15 and TRBJ1-6; D perhaps matches TRBD1 (5 bases). The CDR3 spans 17 residues. The ends were cut back, 2 bases at V and 9 bases at J, with 20 bases in the middle. The germline CDR1 and CDR2 sequences are LNHNV and YYDKDF (reference sequence). The CDR3 DNA is TGTGCCACCAGCAGACTCGTGGGGCCAGGGTTGGGTTCACCCCTCCACTTT. Translating it yields CATSRLVGPGLGSPLHF.

V is TRBV5-4 and J is TRBJ2-1; TRBD2 matches 13 bases. V was clipped by 4 bases and J by 6 bases; unmatched bases: 7. The germline V gene encodes CDR1 SGHNT and CDR2 YYREEE (reference sequence). This CDR3 spans 16 amino acids. The chain's CDR3 is CASSAKLAGGPNEQFF. CDR3 coding DNA: TGTGCCAGCAGCGCAAAACTAGCGGGGGGGCCCAATGAGCAGTTCTTC.

There are many counts of this clone. This sequence joins TRBV6-1 and TRBJ1-1; 9 positions agree with TRBD1. CDR1 and CDR2 from the germline V gene are MNHNS and SASEGT. With V trimmed by 7 bases and J by 8 bases, 14 bases remained unmatched. This CDR3 spans 15 amino acids. The CDR3 spells CASKRGTGRVLEAFF. CDR3 sequence (DNA): TGTGCCAGCAAGAGAGGGACAGGGAGAGTCCTAGAAGCTTTCTTT.

The CDR3 loop reads CASSSGGQPQHF. The CDR3 DNA follows: TGTGCCAGCAGTTCCGGGGGTCAGCCCCAGCATTTT. The chain links TRBV27 to TRBJ1-5, with D perhaps TRBD1 (5 bases). From germline, CDR1 is MNHEY and CDR2 SMNVEV (reference sequence). This CDR3 comprises 12 residues. Trimming took 4 bases from V and 6 from J, leaving 7 bases between them.

This clone came up once. DNA of the CDR3: TGTGCCAGCAGCTTAGAAGGGGACAGGGAGACTGAAGCTTTCTTT. It translates to CASSLEGDRETEAFF. This sequence joins TRBV11-3 and TRBJ1-1; TRBD1 agrees at 9 bases. V gave up 0 bases and J gave up 5 bases; unmatched junction bases: 4. The germline V gene encodes CDR1 SGHNT and CDR2 YENEEA. This CDR3 is built from 15 residues.

The J gene is TRBJ2-6, the V gene TRBV11-2; D possibly corresponds to TRBD1 (6 bases). Trimming removed 3 bases at V and 0 bases at J, with 12 bases between. Germline-derived CDR1 and CDR2 are SGHAT and FQNNGV. The CDR3 runs 17 residues. For the CDR3, the DNA is TGTGCCAGCAGCTTGTGGGGGACACTCTCTGGGGCCAACGTCCTGACTTTC. Protein: CASSLWGTLSGANVLTF.

The gene calls are TRBV9 and TRBJ2-3, with 8 bases matching TRBD2. Germline trimming cut 3 bases from V and 3 bases from J; bases unmatched to any gene: 9. The CDR3 consists of 16 residues. In germline, CDR1 is SGDLS, CDR2 YYNGEE. The CDR3 region has the DNA TGTGCCAGCAGCGCGACACTAGCGGTCGAAACAGATACGCAGTATTTT. Amino acid sequence: CASSATLAVETDTQYF.

The chain uses TRBV19 and TRBJ2-1; 7 bases line up with TRBD1. CDR3 size: 15 residues. Germline loops: CDR1 LNHDA, CDR2 SQIVND (reference sequence). V dropped 2 bases and J dropped 7; count of bases not matched to a gene: 8. CDR3: CASSISGQILNEQFF. The CDR3 DNA is TGTGCCAGTAGTATATCGGGACAGATCTTAAATGAGCAGTTCTTC.

The V call is TRBV6-1, the J call TRBJ1-3, with a possible D match to TRBD1 (5 bases). The CDR3 contains 14 residues. Trimming removed 9 bases at V and 0 bases at J, with 12 bases between. CDR1 is MNHNS and CDR2 is SASEGT in the germline V gene. The CDR3 bases are TGTGCCAGTTTGCGACAGAGCTCTGGAAACACCATATATTTT. This gives the protein CASLRQSSGNTIYF.